This T cell receptor (beta chain) appears in the sequencing data of a study of blood T cell repertoires in COVID-19. Study as a whole: Researchers got acute and convalescent COVID-19 samples from the United States, Italy and Spain. T cells, B-cell-depleted T cells, or PBMCs supplied cDNA or gDNA.

Libraries were prepared by immunoSEQ multiplex PCR; TCRdb keeps only in-frame clonotypes and omits some of them. The sample contains around 75,000 clones, about 90% of which appear only once. The CDR3 is 18 residues long. Germline values: CDR1 SGHDT, CDR2 YYEEEE. J was trimmed by 0 bases and V by 4 bases; bases with no gene match: 13. The V and J genes are TRBV5-6 and TRBJ2-1; 7 positions match TRBD2. This clonotype was obtained from a human donor in a cohort sampled during active COVID-19. The source material was peripheral blood. The CDR3 coding sequence is TGTGCCAGCAGCCCGACTAGCCGAAGATTGAGCTCCTACAATGAGCAGTTCTTC. The encoded protein is CASSPTSRRLSSYNEQFF.